This T cell receptor beta chain was sequenced during a study of blood T cell repertoires in COVID-19. Sequencing was performed with immunoSEQ multiplex PCR; in TCRdb, only in-frame clones are kept and a portion is missing. The sample carries about 150,000 clones, more than 75% recorded once. The CDR3 spans 15 residues. The V end lost 7 bases, the J end lost 3 bases, and 16 bases lay between the germline ends. Germline-derived CDR1 and CDR2 are SGHNT and YYREEE (reference sequence). The TCR originated in a man in his 70s with acute or convalescent COVID-19. The chain is built from TRBV5-4 and TRBJ2-2; D is possibly TRBD1 (6 bases). Sequenced material: peripheral blood. This CDR3 is CASAMDSLDTGELFF. The CDR3 coding sequence is TGTGCCAGCGCCATGGACAGCCTCGACACCGGGGAGCTGTTTTTT.